This T cell receptor (beta chain) emerged from a study of regulatory T cells in long-lasting Graves disease. General study results and limits: Accuracy may have suffered from the small sample size.

V dropped 9 bases and J dropped 4 bases, with 18 bases sitting between them. This CDR3 contains 15 residues. CDR1 MNHNS and CDR2 SASEGT come from the germline V gene. With iRepertoire HTBI primers and Arm-PCR of CDR3 regions, TCR beta libraries were built. TCRdb reprocessed the multiplex PCR reads with MiXCR, giving one entry per CDR3 protein. The sample records roughly 360,000 distinct CDR3 sequences, 12% being singletons. This clonotype was seen many times. The antigen remains unidentified. Described time point: newly diagnosed GD, antithyroid drugs for less than 3 months. The TCR library was prepared using RNA isolated from PBMCs. The data were also submitted as part of a second study, on T cells in Graves' hyperthyroidism and ophthalmopathy. That investigation notes: From stable hyperthyroidism, ophthalmopathy was set apart by a 13 V-J model.

The source is a woman aged 18-35 years with Graves disease. The rearrangement links TRBV6-1 to TRBJ2-2, with D tentatively TRBD1 (6 bases). The sample here was peripheral blood mononuclear cells (PBMCs), taken at new diagnosis, from a patient treated with antithyroid drugs. CDR3 coding DNA: TGTGCCAGTAGAGCCCGAGGGGGAACCACCGGGGAGCTGTTTTTT. Translating it yields CASRARGGTTGELFF.